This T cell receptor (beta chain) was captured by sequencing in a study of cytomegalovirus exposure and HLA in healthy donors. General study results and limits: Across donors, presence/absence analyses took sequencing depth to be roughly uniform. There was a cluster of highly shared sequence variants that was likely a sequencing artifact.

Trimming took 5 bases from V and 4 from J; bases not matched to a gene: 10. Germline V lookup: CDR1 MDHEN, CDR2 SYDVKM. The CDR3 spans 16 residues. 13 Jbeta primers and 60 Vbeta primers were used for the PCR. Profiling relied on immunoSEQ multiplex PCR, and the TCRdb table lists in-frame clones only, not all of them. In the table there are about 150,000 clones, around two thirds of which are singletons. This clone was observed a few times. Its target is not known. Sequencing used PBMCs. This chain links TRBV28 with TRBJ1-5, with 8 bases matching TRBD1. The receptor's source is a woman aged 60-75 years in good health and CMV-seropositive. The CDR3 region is CASSPFGQGRNQPQHF. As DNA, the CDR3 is TGTGCCAGCAGTCCCTTTGGACAGGGAAGGAATCAGCCCCAGCATTTT.